This T cell receptor (beta chain) is drawn from a study of blood T cell repertoires in COVID-19. The wider study: Samples of COVID-19 (acute and convalescent) were obtained from the United States, Italy and Spain. In each case, the material was cDNA or gDNA derived from T cells, B-cell-depleted T cells, or PBMCs.

Per the study methods: Counts of nucleated cells, estimated from reference gene primer amplification, were obtained. Produced via immunoSEQ multiplex PCR; TCRdb's table is partial and in-frame only. Clonal size and the V and J genes are those of that table, whereas D and trimming came from the DNA. The sample holds about 59,000 clones, less than 75% seen once. The CDR3 sequence is 13 residues long. V shed 4 bases and J 4 bases; nucleotides not matched to a gene: 4. The V gene's germline CDR1 is SGHRS and CDR2 YFSETQ. The chain combines TRBV5-1 with TRBJ1-2, with 7 bases fitting TRBD1. Sample: peripheral blood. This TCR was recovered from a woman between 50 and 59 years old with active or convalescent COVID-19. DNA of the CDR3: TGCGCCAGCAGCCAGGGACAGCGCTATGGCTACACCTTC. Amino acids: CASSQGQRYGYTF.